Listed here are 22 T cell receptor beta chains from one sample, sequenced in a study of graft-versus-host responses after intestinal transplantation. No antigen has been identified for these receptors. Clones were read by immunoSEQ multiplex PCR, and TCRdb kept only the in-frame ones, dropping some. The sample contains about 99,000 clones, roughly 93% of which appear only once. The sample here was unstimulated CD8+ T cells sorted from spleen or lymph node cells, taken before intestinal transplant. The receptors were gathered from a human donor who received an intestinal transplant.

The genes are TRBV2 and TRBJ1-1; tentatively, D is TRBD1 (5 bases). Germline lookup yields CDR1 SNHLY and CDR2 FYNNEI. CDR3 size: 13 residues. The V end lost 6 bases, the J end lost 4 bases, and 12 bases lay between the germline ends. The CDR3, as DNA: TGTGCCAGCAGGCGGGGGGAGATCACTGAAGCTTTCTTT. Amino acids: CASRRGEITEAFF.

V is TRBV4-1 and J is TRBJ2-7; D might be TRBD1 (6 bases). Germline lookup yields CDR1 MGHRA and CDR2 YSYEKL. The CDR3 contains 15 residues. V was trimmed by 1 base and J by 2 bases, leaving 12 bases between them. Here the CDR3 reads CASSQAGGQTYEQYF. CDR3 nucleotides: TGCGCCAGCAGCCAAGCTGGGGGACAAACCTACGAGCAGTACTTC.

Concerning this clone itself: The sample carries other DNA sequences with the same CDR3. The chain has TRBV19 and TRBJ2-5; TRBD2 might be the D (5 bases). The CDR3 spans 15 residues. The germline V gene has CDR1 LNHDA and CDR2 SQIVND (reference sequence). Trimming took 6 bases from V and 5 from J, leaving 19 bases between them. The CDR3 protein is CASSTTQLEGETQYF. CDR3 sequence (DNA): TGTGCCAGTAGCACCACCCAACTAGAGGGCGAGACCCAGTACTTC.

The V and J genes are TRBV9 and TRBJ2-1, with 9 positions matching TRBD1. CDR1 and CDR2 (germline): SGDLS, YYNGEE. Germline trimming cut 5 bases from V and 4 bases from J; bases unmatched to any gene: 4. The CDR3 is 14 residues long. CDR3 residues: CASRADRGYNEQFF. Here the CDR3 DNA reads TGTGCCAGCAGGGCAGACAGGGGGTACAATGAGCAGTTCTTC.

The rearrangement links TRBV5-1 to TRBJ2-1; 12 nucleotides agree with TRBD2. This CDR3 is 17 amino acids long. Germline loops: CDR1 SGHRS, CDR2 YFSETQ. V was pared by 0 bases and J by 1 base, with 2 bases of the junction left unmatched. CDR3 sequence (DNA): TGCGCCAGCAGCTTGGGACTAGCGGGGGTGTCCTACAATGAGCAGTTCTTC. Translation gives CASSLGLAGVSYNEQFF.

This clone appeared once. The chain uses TRBV25-1 and TRBJ1-1; no definite D call. The V and J ends lost 1 base and 3 bases respectively, with 12 bases between them. The germline V gene has CDR1 MGHDK and CDR2 SYGVNS. There are 15 residues in the CDR3. The CDR3 reads CASSESGEVDTEAFF. As DNA, the CDR3 is TGTGCCAGCAGTGAATCGGGAGAGGTCGACACTGAAGCTTTCTTT.

In its sample, this clone was seen once. The chain has TRBV4-1 and TRBJ2-1; TRBD2 aligns across 7 bases. The germline V gene encodes CDR1 MGHRA and CDR2 YSYEKL. Trimming at V came to 0 bases and at J to 0 bases, leaving 11 bases not matched to a gene. The CDR3 has 19 amino acids. The CDR3 nucleotides are TGCGCCAGCAGCCAAGATGGTTTTCCAGCGGGGCACTCCTACAATGAGCAGTTCTTC. Its translation is CASSQDGFPAGHSYNEQFF.

The J gene is TRBJ1-6, the V gene TRBV9; D uncertain. Germline assignment: CDR1 SGDLS and CDR2 YYNGEE. The V end lost 0 bases, the J end lost 4 bases, and 8 bases lay between the germline ends. CDR3 size: 15 residues. CDR3 residues: CASSVEGQYNSPLHF. In DNA, the CDR3 is TGTGCCAGCAGCGTAGAAGGGCAGTATAATTCACCCCTCCACTTT.

The chain is built from TRBV11-2 and TRBJ1-5; D is unresolved. Germline V CDR1 and CDR2: SGHAT, FQNNGV. Trimming left V 0 bases short and J 3 bases short, with 6 bases between. The CDR3 has 14 amino acids. DNA for the CDR3: TGTGCCAGCAGCTTAGATAGGGACAATCAGCCCCAGCATTTT. Protein: CASSLDRDNQPQHF.

This clone has just one count. The V and J genes are TRBV4-1 and TRBJ2-2, with 11 bases lining up with TRBD1. With 3 bases clipped from V and 7 bases from J, the junction kept 10 bases outside the gene matches. CDR1 and CDR2 (germline): MGHRA, YSYEKL. The CDR3 covers 17 residues. The CDR3 DNA is TGCGCCAGCAGCCAGCACGGACAGGGGGCGGATATCGGGGAGCTGTTTTTT. It encodes CASSQHGQGADIGELFF.

This sequence joins TRBV7-6 and TRBJ1-1; D not resolved. Trimming stripped 5 bases from V and 1 base from J, with 11 bases between. Looked up from germline, CDR1 is SGHVS and CDR2 is FNYEAQ. This CDR3 is built from 14 residues. The CDR3 reads CASSLLNPNTEAFF. The CDR3 region has the DNA TGTGCCAGCAGCCTCTTAAACCCGAACACTGAAGCTTTCTTT.

This clone was picked up a small number of times. This chain uses TRBV7-6 with TRBJ2-7; D possibly corresponds to TRBD2 (5 bases). The germline V and J ends were trimmed by 0 bases and 5 bases, with 5 bases remaining between them. The CDR3 runs 12 residues. Germline V gene sequence: CDR1 SGHVS, CDR2 FNYEAQ. CDR3 DNA: TGTGCCAGCAGCTTAGCCGGGGACGAGCAGTACTTC. Protein: CASSLAGDEQYF.

The chain recombines TRBV11-2 with TRBJ2-5; D gene ambiguous. V lost 1 base, J lost 7 bases, and 4 bases lay in between. The CDR3 runs 11 residues. From germline, CDR1 is SGHAT and CDR2 FQNNGV. The CDR3 DNA follows: TGTGCCAGCAGCTTAGTCGGGACCCAGTACTTC. It is translated as CASSLVGTQYF.

The genes are TRBV6-1 and TRBJ1-5; maybe TRBD1 (5 bases). Germline assignment: CDR1 MNHNS and CDR2 SASEGT. Trimming took off 4 bases at V and 7 bases at J, with 14 bases between the two ends. The CDR3 runs to 14 residues. The CDR3 region has the DNA TGTGCCAGCAGTGCCCAGGGAGGTAGGCAGCCCCAGCATTTT. As protein: CASSAQGGRQPQHF.

The V call is TRBV5-1, the J call TRBJ2-1, with 8 bases that match TRBD2. Germline V gives CDR1 SGHRS, CDR2 YFSETQ. CDR3 length: 15 amino acids. The trim removed 3 bases at V and 4 bases at J, leaving 6 bases unmatched. The CDR3, as DNA: TGCGCCAGCAGCTCCGCGGGGGGAATTTACAATGAGCAGTTCTTC. Its translation is CASSSAGGIYNEQFF.

J is TRBJ1-5 and V is TRBV2; 8 nucleotides match TRBD1. The V gene's germline CDR1 is SNHLY and CDR2 FYNNEI. Trimming took 8 bases from V and 4 from J; bases not matched to a gene: 1. This CDR3 is 12 amino acids long. Here the CDR3 DNA reads TGTGCCAGCCAGGGGGCTAATCAGCCCCAGCATTTT. The encoded protein is CASQGANQPQHF.

The J gene is TRBJ1-3, the V gene TRBV2, with D uncertain. CDR3 length: 14 amino acids. Germline V lookup: CDR1 SNHLY, CDR2 FYNNEI. The V and J ends lost 2 bases and 0 bases respectively, with 5 bases between them. In DNA form, the CDR3 reads TGTGCCAGCAGTGAACCCGGCTCTGGAAACACCATATATTTT. It translates to CASSEPGSGNTIYF.

This sequence joins TRBV11-2 and TRBJ2-7, with D perhaps TRBD1 or TRBD2 (5 bases each). The length of the CDR3 is 15 residues. Germline values: CDR1 SGHAT, CDR2 FQNNGV. V dropped 5 bases and J dropped 3 bases, with 17 bases sitting between them. The CDR3 bases are TGTGCCAGCAGCCTCTCTGAGGGGATCGGCTACGAGCAGTACTTC. Its protein is CASSLSEGIGYEQYF.

The CDR3 nucleotides are TGTGCCAGCAGTTACGGGGCCGGGGAGCTGTTTTTT. It translates to CASSYGAGELFF. The J gene is TRBJ2-2, the V gene TRBV6-5, with D uncertain. CDR3 length: 12 amino acids. Germline assignment: CDR1 MNHEY and CDR2 SVGAGI. V was pared by 2 bases and J by 6 bases, with 4 bases between.

This chain links TRBV2 with TRBJ2-1; D call uncertain. The CDR3 spans 9 residues. Trimming removed 4 bases from V and 15 bases from J, with 7 bases in between. Germline CDR1 SNHLY, CDR2 FYNNEI. CDR3 amino acids: CASSASRFF. CDR3 coding DNA: TGTGCCAGCAGTGCCAGTAGGTTCTTC.

The DNA of the CDR3 is TGCGCCAGCAACTTTGAAGGAGGGACCTATGGCTACACCTTC. Amino acid sequence: CASNFEGGTYGYTF. This chain uses TRBV4-1 with TRBJ1-2, with a possible D match to TRBD1 (5 bases). V was clipped by 7 bases and J by 4 bases, with 16 bases between them. This CDR3 comprises 14 residues. Germline values: CDR1 MGHRA, CDR2 YSYEKL.

V usage is TRBV27 and J usage is TRBJ1-4; perhaps TRBD1 as D (5 bases). From germline, CDR1 is MNHEY and CDR2 SMNVEV (reference sequence). Trimming left V 1 base short and J 8 bases short, with 14 bases between. The CDR3 loop spans 15 amino acids. This chain's CDR3 is CASSLLGSGGEKLFF. DNA for the CDR3: TGTGCCAGCAGTTTATTGGGATCTGGGGGAGAAAAACTGTTTTTT.